This TCR beta chain was observed in a study of Ad26.COV2.S vaccination and SARS-CoV-2 variants. The overall study: Donor got 5x10^10 or 1x10^11 viral particles of Ad26.COV2.S. The study, taken as a whole, reports: People who got the vaccine or the placebo had similar non-spike TCR breadth. Substantial response breadth was reportedly seen for spike-specific CD8+ and CD4+ T cells after vaccination.

Specified treatment: 15 to 20 received Ad26.COV2.S at low or high dose, single or two shots; about 5 received placebo; per-sample allocation not given. Specimen acquisition occurred on day 63 following the initial vaccine or placebo injection. Within Boston, the person who donated was an adult of 18-55 years. Repertoires were generated with immunoSEQ multiplex PCR, while TCRdb's copy carries only in-frame clones and drops some. The sample carries 400,000 to 450,000 clones, approximately 92% recorded once. This clone was recorded a few times. Its target is unknown. The germline V gene encodes CDR1 LGHNA and CDR2 YSLEER. This CDR3 contains 15 residues. Trimming took off 0 bases at V and 0 bases at J, with 6 bases between the two ends.

This TCR was sampled from a person aged 18-60 years who received the Ad26.COV2.S COVID-19 vaccine or a placebo. The source was peripheral blood, collected in a trial of Ad26.COV2.S vaccine versus placebo. The V gene is TRBV4-3, the J gene TRBJ1-5; unclear D gene. The CDR3, as DNA: TGCGCCAGCAGCCAAGATTCACATAGCAATCAGCCCCAGCATTTT. Translated, it gives CASSQDSHSNQPQHF.